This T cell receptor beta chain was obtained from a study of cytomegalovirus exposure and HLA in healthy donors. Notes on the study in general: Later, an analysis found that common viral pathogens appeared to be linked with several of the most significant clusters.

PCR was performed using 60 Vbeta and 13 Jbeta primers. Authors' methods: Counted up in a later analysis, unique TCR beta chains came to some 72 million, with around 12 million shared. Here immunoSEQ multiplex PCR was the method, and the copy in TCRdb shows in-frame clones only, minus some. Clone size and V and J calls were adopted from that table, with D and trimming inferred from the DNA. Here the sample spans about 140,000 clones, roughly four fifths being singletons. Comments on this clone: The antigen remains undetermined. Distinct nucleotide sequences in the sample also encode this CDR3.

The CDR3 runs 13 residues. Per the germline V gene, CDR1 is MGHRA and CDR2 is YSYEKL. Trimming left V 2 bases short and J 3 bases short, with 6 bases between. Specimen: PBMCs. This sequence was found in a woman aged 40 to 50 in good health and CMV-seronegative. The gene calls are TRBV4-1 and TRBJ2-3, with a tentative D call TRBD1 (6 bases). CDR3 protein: CASSQQGTDTQYF. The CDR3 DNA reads TGCGCCAGCAGCCAACAGGGGACAGATACGCAGTATTTT.